The T cell receptor beta chain described here comes from a study of blood T cell repertoires in COVID-19. Method: immunoSEQ multiplex PCR; TCRdb's copy keeps in-frame clones and lacks some. The sample yields fewer than 300,000 clones, approximately 88% seen once. The CDR3 runs 17 residues. Looked up from germline, CDR1 is PRHDT and CDR2 is FYEKMQ (reference sequence). V shed 2 bases, J shed 2 bases, and the junction held 7 bases outside the gene matches. Sequencing was performed on peripheral blood. The TCR was taken from a woman in her 30s with acute or convalescent COVID-19. The chain joins TRBV13 to TRBJ2-7; 12 bases are shared with TRBD2. The CDR3 DNA sequence: TGTGCCAGCAGCTTATTTCGGCTAGCGGGAGGGACCTACGAGCAGTACTTC. Translating gives CASSLFRLAGGTYEQYF.